Sequencing of this T cell receptor (beta chain) was carried out in a study of blood T cells in healthy people across ages. Study in general: Template switching captured about one barcoded beta molecule per two T cells.

The donors, healthy Caucasians from Russia, were aged roughly 6 to 100. A second PCR of roughly 6 to 12 cycles used a sample-barcoded 5' primer and a J-beta primer mix. Each cDNA molecule was tagged by a template-switch adaptor that had 12 random nucleotides. All samples gave at least 2.5 million CDR3-containing paired-end reads. In TCRdb, the 5' RACE reads were re-called with MiXCR into one record per CDR3 protein. The profile shows about 620,000 distinct CDR3 sequences, over 40% of them singletons. This sequence originates from a woman older than 75 in good health. The source material was blood.

The CDR3 reads CASSFYSGENQPQHF. CDR3 nucleotide sequence: TGTGCCAGCAGTTTCTACTCAGGGGAAAATCAGCCCCAGCATTTT. The gene calls are TRBV12-3 or TRBV12-4 and TRBJ1-5; D might be TRBD1 (6 bases). The germline V and J ends were trimmed by 3 bases and 4 bases, with 13 bases remaining between them. The CDR3 has 15 amino acids.